This is a list of T cell receptor beta chains from one sample in a study of T cells in Graves' hyperthyroidism and ophthalmopathy. TCRdb reprocessed the multiplex PCR reads with MiXCR, giving one entry per CDR3 protein. The profile covers about 560,000 distinct CDR3 sequences, with approximately 15% appearing a single time and 18% taken by the ten largest. Sequencing was carried out using blood. The receptors derive from a woman between 18 and 29 years old with Graves' hyperthyroidism. The CDR3 runs from the conserved cysteine through the conserved F or W. The order of the fields is V gene, clone size, J gene, D gene, CDR3 protein, CDR3 DNA. A D gene is named only where the DNA matches it firmly. Clone size is given for some rows only: seen once, a few or many times, or a class if the clone is expanded.

v_call: TRBV28
clone_size: -
j_call: TRBJ1-2
d_call: -
cdr3_aa: CASNTASYGYTF
cdr3_nt: TGTGCCAGCAACACAGCTTCCTATGGCTACACCTTC

v_call: TRBV7-2
clone_size: many
j_call: TRBJ2-7
d_call: TRBD1
cdr3_aa: CASSSNRGPYEQYF
cdr3_nt: TGTGCCAGCAGCTCCAACAGGGGACCCTACGAGCAGTACTTC

v_call: TRBV24-1
clone_size: few
j_call: TRBJ1-3
d_call: -
cdr3_aa: CATSDSRQASGNTIYF
cdr3_nt: TGTGCCACCAGTGATTCCCGACAGGCGTCTGGAAACACCATATATTTT

v_call: TRBV28
clone_size: many
j_call: TRBJ2-7
d_call: -
cdr3_aa: CASRLRPTAYYEQYF
cdr3_nt: TGTGCCAGCAGATTAAGACCCACCGCCTACTACGAGCAGTACTTC

v_call: TRBV6-5
clone_size: many
j_call: TRBJ2-2
d_call: -
cdr3_aa: CASSYPTRVTGELFF
cdr3_nt: TGTGCCAGCAGTTACCCAACTAGAGTGACCGGGGAGCTGTTTTTT

v_call: TRBV20-1
clone_size: many
j_call: TRBJ1-1
d_call: -
cdr3_aa: CSALESAEAFF
cdr3_nt: TGCAGTGCCTTGGAGAGTGCTGAAGCTTTCTTT

v_call: TRBV20-1
clone_size: many
j_call: TRBJ2-7
d_call: -
cdr3_aa: CSARDAGFSYEQYF
cdr3_nt: TGCAGTGCTAGAGATGCAGGGTTCTCCTACGAGCAGTACTTC

v_call: TRBV4-3
clone_size: few
j_call: TRBJ2-1
d_call: TRBD2
cdr3_aa: CASSQDRRGGEFF
cdr3_nt: TGCGCCAGCAGCCAAGATCGGCGGGGGGGGGAGTTCTTC

v_call: TRBV3-2
clone_size: -
j_call: TRBJ1-1
d_call: -
cdr3_aa: CASSQAFRQEVTEAFF
cdr3_nt: TGTGCCAGCAGCCAAGCCTTTAGACAGGAAGTCACTGAAGCTTTCTTT

v_call: TRBV7-8
clone_size: -
j_call: TRBJ2-1
d_call: -
cdr3_aa: CASSDNPGEVGNEQFF
cdr3_nt: TGTGCCAGCAGCGACAACCCCGGGGAAGTGGGCAATGAGCAGTTCTTC

v_call: TRBV2
clone_size: few
j_call: TRBJ2-5
d_call: -
cdr3_aa: CASREDTQQETQYF
cdr3_nt: TGTGCCAGCAGGGAGGACACGCAGCAAGAGACCCAGTACTTC

v_call: TRBV16
clone_size: -
j_call: TRBJ2-4
d_call: TRBD2
cdr3_aa: CASSPGTSVIAKNIQYF
cdr3_nt: TGTGCCAGCTCCCCCGGGACTAGCGTTATAGCCAAAAACATTCAGTACTTC

v_call: TRBV29-1
clone_size: few
j_call: TRBJ1-3
d_call: -
cdr3_aa: CSAANRDVSSGNTIYF
cdr3_nt: TGCAGCGCGGCTAACCGGGACGTGAGCTCTGGAAACACCATATATTTT

v_call: TRBV5-5
clone_size: -
j_call: TRBJ2-2
d_call: -
cdr3_aa: CASSLEDRRNTGELFF
cdr3_nt: TGTGCCAGCAGCTTGGAAGACAGGAGGAACACCGGGGAGCTGTTTTTT

v_call: TRBV10-2
clone_size: -
j_call: TRBJ2-3
d_call: TRBD2
cdr3_aa: CASSEREATDTQYF
cdr3_nt: TGCGCCAGCAGTGAGCGGGAGGCCACAGATACGCAGTATTTT

v_call: TRBV2
clone_size: few
j_call: TRBJ1-1
d_call: -
cdr3_aa: CASRFRDYRTEAFF
cdr3_nt: TGTGCCAGCAGATTCAGGGATTATAGGACTGAAGCTTTCTTT

v_call: TRBV29-1
clone_size: -
j_call: TRBJ2-1
d_call: -
cdr3_aa: CSVKTLAGGYGQFF
cdr3_nt: TGCAGCGTTAAAACCCTGGCGGGCGGCTACGGGCAGTTCTTC

v_call: TRBV9
clone_size: few
j_call: TRBJ1-2
d_call: -
cdr3_aa: CASSVGTQTGNYGYTF
cdr3_nt: TGTGCCAGCAGCGTAGGCACACAAACCGGTAACTATGGCTACACCTTC

v_call: TRBV12-3/TRBV12-4
clone_size: -
j_call: TRBJ2-6
d_call: TRBD1
cdr3_aa: CASSDRLSRTGSGANVLTF
cdr3_nt: TGTGCCAGCAGCGATAGGCTGAGTCGGACAGGCTCTGGGGCCAACGTCCTGACTTTC

v_call: TRBV27
clone_size: many
j_call: TRBJ1-6
d_call: -
cdr3_aa: CASSLSSGDNSPLHF
cdr3_nt: TGTGCCAGCAGTTTATCGTCAGGGGATAATTCACCCCTCCACTTT

v_call: TRBV10-2
clone_size: -
j_call: TRBJ1-1
d_call: -
cdr3_aa: CASSEPRNTEAFF
cdr3_nt: TGCGCCAGCAGTGAGCCGAGGAACACTGAAGCTTTCTTT

v_call: TRBV4-1
clone_size: -
j_call: TRBJ1-5
d_call: -
cdr3_aa: CASSKTGQNSNQPQHF
cdr3_nt: TGCGCCAGCAGCAAAACCGGACAGAATAGCAATCAGCCCCAGCATTTT

v_call: TRBV7-2
clone_size: -
j_call: TRBJ1-5
d_call: TRBD1
cdr3_aa: CASSLGQGPGLHQPQHF
cdr3_nt: TGTGCCAGCAGCCTAGGACAGGGACCGGGTTTACACCAGCCCCAGCATTTT

v_call: TRBV18
clone_size: -
j_call: TRBJ1-3
d_call: -
cdr3_aa: CASSPTDSSGNTIYF
cdr3_nt: TGTGCCAGCTCACCAACGGACAGCTCTGGAAACACCATATATTTT

v_call: TRBV7-2
clone_size: many
j_call: TRBJ1-2
d_call: -
cdr3_aa: CASSLGVRGYGYTF
cdr3_nt: TGTGCCAGCAGCTTAGGCGTTCGGGGCTATGGCTACACCTTC

v_call: TRBV5-1
clone_size: many
j_call: TRBJ2-7
d_call: TRBD2
cdr3_aa: CASSTTSGPAYEQYF
cdr3_nt: TGCGCCAGCAGCACGACTAGCGGGCCTGCCTACGAGCAGTACTTC

v_call: TRBV7-3
clone_size: few
j_call: TRBJ2-1
d_call: -
cdr3_aa: CASRARDSTYNEQFF
cdr3_nt: TGTGCCAGCAGGGCCCGGGACTCCACCTACAATGAGCAGTTCTTC

v_call: TRBV5-6
clone_size: many
j_call: TRBJ2-7
d_call: TRBD1
cdr3_aa: CASERGQGAYEQYF
cdr3_nt: TGTGCCAGTGAACGGGGACAGGGGGCCTACGAGCAGTACTTC

v_call: TRBV3-1
clone_size: many
j_call: TRBJ1-1
d_call: -
cdr3_aa: CASSAPFPNTEAFF
cdr3_nt: TGTGCCAGCAGCGCACCTTTCCCGAACACTGAAGCTTTCTTT